Listed here is a single T cell receptor (beta chain). Unique molecular identifiers tagged the TCRbeta library. Each CDR3 protein is one row after TCRdb ran MiXCR on the PCR reads. The sample lists about 490,000 distinct CDR3 sequences, about 11% occurring once. The source of the sample is a study of T-cell reconstitution after alpha-beta-depleted transplantation in children. The receptor was derived from a child younger than 10 with inherited bone marrow failure, due to receive a stem cell transplant. The material was PBMCs, obtained before TCRalphabeta/CD19-depleted stem cell transplant.

The CDR3 loop is CASSNGLAVNEQFF. The DNA for the CDR3 is TGTGCCAGCAGCAACGGACTAGCGGTAAATGAGCAGTTCTTC. The V gene is TRBV7-9, the J gene TRBJ2-1, with 10 bases that match TRBD2. J lost 7 bases, V lost 5 bases, and 5 bases had no gene match. There are 14 residues in the CDR3. Per germline, CDR1 SEHNR and CDR2 FQNEAQ (reference sequence).